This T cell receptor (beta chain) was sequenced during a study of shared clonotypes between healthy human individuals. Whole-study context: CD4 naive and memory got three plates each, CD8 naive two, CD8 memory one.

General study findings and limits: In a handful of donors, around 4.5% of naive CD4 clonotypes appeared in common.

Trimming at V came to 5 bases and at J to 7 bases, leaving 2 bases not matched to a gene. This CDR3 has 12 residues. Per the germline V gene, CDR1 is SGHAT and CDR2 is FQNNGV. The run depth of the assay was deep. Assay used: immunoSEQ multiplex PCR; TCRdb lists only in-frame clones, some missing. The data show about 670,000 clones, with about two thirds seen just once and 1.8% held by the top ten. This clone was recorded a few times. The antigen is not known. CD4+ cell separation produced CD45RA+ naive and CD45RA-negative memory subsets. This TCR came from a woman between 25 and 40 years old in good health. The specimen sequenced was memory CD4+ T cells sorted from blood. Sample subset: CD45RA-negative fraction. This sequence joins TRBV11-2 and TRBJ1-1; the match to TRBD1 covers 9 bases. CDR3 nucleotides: TGTGCCAGCAGCCAGGACAGGGGTGAAGCTTTCTTT. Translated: CASSQDRGEAFF.